A single count supports the clone carrying this TCR beta chain. Trimming took 3 bases from V and 2 from J, leaving 11 bases between them. The CDR3 extends over 14 amino acids. CDR1 and CDR2 from the germline V gene are SNHLY and FYNNEI. The sample is drawn from a study of control samples from healthy donors and cancer patients. The protocol was immunoSEQ multiplex PCR, while the TCRdb copy is restricted to in-frame clones and leaves out a portion. Of about 50,000 clones in the sample, approximately 95% were seen once. Sequencing was carried out using blood. The TCR comes from a young woman in good health. This rearrangement joins TRBV2 to TRBJ2-7, with a tentative D call TRBD2 (6 bases). The chain's CDR3 is CASSDGRPPYEQYF. CDR3 DNA sequence: TGTGCCAGCAGTGATGGGAGGCCTCCCTACGAGCAGTACTTC.